These 17 T cell receptor beta chains came from one sample sequenced in a study of blood T cell repertoires in COVID-19 (dated by TCRdb to 2020 to 2022). Library preparation used the immunoSEQ multiplex PCR assay. Drawn from immuneACCESS, this table holds only the in-frame rearrangements with V and J called that TCRdb kept. Clones are partly lost; checked studies trace under half to an unresolved V gene and leave the rest unexplained. The sample table holds 330,000 or so clones, of which around nine tenths were seen once. The ten biggest clones cover 3.9% of the sample. The sequencing sample was made of peripheral blood. The receptors shown here come from a woman in her fifties or sixties with COVID-19, enrolled during active disease.

This clone is a singleton in its sample. The V gene is TRBV5-1, the J gene TRBJ1-4, with a possible D match to TRBD1 (5 bases). The CDR3 loop spans 15 amino acids. V was cut by 4 bases and J by 0 bases, with 10 bases left in between. Germline values: CDR1 SGHRS, CDR2 YFSETQ. The chain's CDR3 is CASSPGRSTNEKLFF. The CDR3 region has the DNA TGCGCCAGCAGCCCAGGGCGTTCAACTAATGAAAAACTGTTTTTT.

This clone occurred once. This rearrangement joins TRBV2 to TRBJ2-1; a weak D match, TRBD2 (6 bases). Germline V gene lookup returns CDR1 SNHLY and CDR2 FYNNEI. This CDR3 spans 15 amino acids. V lost 6 bases and J lost 7, with 19 bases in between. The CDR3 DNA follows: TGTGCCAGCAGGGTCGGGGGTTGGATTGGAAATGAGCAGTTCTTC. It yields the protein CASRVGGWIGNEQFF.

The CDR3 nucleotides read TGTGCCAGCAGCGTTGGGGACAGCAACTATAATTCACCCCTCCACTTT. This encodes CASSVGDSNYNSPLHF. J is TRBJ1-6 and V is TRBV9; 7 bases are a match to TRBD1. J lost 3 bases, V lost 2 bases, and 5 bases had no gene match. Germline V gene data show CDR1 as SGDLS and CDR2 as YYNGEE. The CDR3 loop spans 16 amino acids.

The V call is TRBV7-3, the J call TRBJ2-3; D might be TRBD2 (6 bases). CDR3 length: 15 amino acids. Between the trimmed V and J ends, which lost 0 bases and 2 bases, there was a span of 9 bases. Germline values: CDR1 SGHTA, CDR2 FQGTGA. DNA of the CDR3: TGTGCCAGCAGCTTAACGGGGGGTAACACAGATACGCAGTATTTT. This gives the protein CASSLTGGNTDTQYF.

The chain carries TRBV5-1 and TRBJ1-1, with D possibly TRBD1 on 6 matching bases. The germline V and J ends were trimmed by 3 bases and 1 base, with 10 bases remaining between them. The CDR3 sequence is 14 residues long. Germline CDR1 SGHRS, CDR2 YFSETQ. The CDR3 bases are TGCGCCAGCAGCTCCAGGGGCAAGAACACTGAAGCTTTCTTT. Its protein product is CASSSRGKNTEAFF.

The chain links TRBV19 to TRBJ1-2, with 12 bases matching TRBD1. The ends lost 5 bases at V and 7 bases at J; junction bases unmatched: 8. CDR1 is LNHDA and CDR2 is SQIVND in the germline V gene (reference sequence). The CDR3 is made up of 15 amino acids. CDR3 protein: CASSLPGQGAFGYTF. For the CDR3, the DNA is TGTGCCAGTAGTCTTCCGGGACAGGGGGCGTTTGGCTACACCTTC.

The chain joins TRBV7-3 to TRBJ1-1; D might be TRBD1 (5 bases). The CDR3 sequence is 13 residues long. V shed 2 bases and J shed 10 bases, with 14 bases lying between them. CDR1 is SGHTA, CDR2 FQGTGA, per germline. The CDR3 sequence is CASSLQQVGGAFF. In DNA, the CDR3 is TGTGCCAGCAGCTTACAACAGGTGGGGGGAGCTTTCTTT.

The rearrangement links TRBV5-6 to TRBJ1-3; perhaps TRBD1 as D (6 bases). The CDR3 has 19 residues. Trimming pared 4 bases from V and 0 bases from J, leaving 23 bases between. CDR1 is SGHDT and CDR2 is YYEEEE in the germline V gene. In DNA, the CDR3 is TGTGCCAGCAGCCCTCCCGGACAGTCGATGATGTTCTCTGGAAACACCATATATTTT. Its translation is CASSPPGQSMMFSGNTIYF.

This chain links TRBV18 with TRBJ1-1, with a weak D call TRBD1 (6 bases). This CDR3 is 13 amino acids long. V shed 3 bases and J shed 6 bases, with 11 bases lying between them. CDR1 and CDR2 from the germline V gene are KGHSH and LQKENI. CDR3: CASSPHRAAEAFF. The DNA of the CDR3 is TGTGCCAGCTCACCGCACAGGGCCGCTGAAGCTTTCTTT.

V is TRBV6-1 and J is TRBJ1-2; D is ambiguous. The CDR3 extends over 13 amino acids. CDR1 MNHNS and CDR2 SASEGT come from the germline V gene. Deletions cut 0 bases from V and 4 bases from J, with 6 bases between. DNA for the CDR3: TGTGCCAGCAGTGAAGCACAGCTCTATGGCTACACCTTC. Protein product: CASSEAQLYGYTF.

V is TRBV10-2 and J is TRBJ1-1; the D gene is possibly TRBD1 (6 bases). V was trimmed by 3 bases and J by 8 bases, leaving 7 bases between them. The CDR3 contains 11 residues. CDR1 is WSHSY and CDR2 is SAAADI in the germline V gene. The CDR3 region is CASSDDREAFF. DNA for the CDR3: TGCGCCAGCAGTGATGACAGGGAAGCTTTCTTT.

This sequence joins TRBV19 and TRBJ2-3, with 15 bases that match TRBD2. The trim removed 6 bases at V and 7 bases at J, leaving 11 bases unmatched. Germline V lookup: CDR1 LNHDA, CDR2 SQIVND (reference sequence). The length of the CDR3 is 17 residues. The CDR3 spells CASSPNGLAGGRNTQYF. CDR3 in DNA: TGTGCCAGTAGCCCAAATGGACTAGCGGGGGGGCGGAATACGCAGTATTTT.

With respect to this clone: This specimen includes other DNA sequences encoding the same CDR3. The chain links TRBV27 to TRBJ1-1; D possibly corresponds to TRBD1 (5 bases). Germline V gives CDR1 MNHEY, CDR2 SMNVEV (reference sequence). V was shortened by 4 bases and J by 6 bases, with 12 bases between the two germline ends. The length of the CDR3 is 13 residues. The CDR3 DNA is TGTGCCAGCAGTTACGGCGGGGCTCCTGAAGCTTTCTTT. Protein product: CASSYGGAPEAFF.

The CDR3 here is CASSLDYSGMGYTF. The CDR3 bases are TGTGCCAGCAGCTTAGATTATTCAGGGATGGGCTACACCTTC. The chain carries TRBV11-2 and TRBJ1-2; D may be TRBD1 (5 bases). The CDR3 loop spans 14 amino acids. Germline loops: CDR1 SGHAT, CDR2 FQNNGV. The V and J ends lost 0 bases and 8 bases respectively, with 13 bases between them.

J is TRBJ1-2 and V is TRBV6-5; D is unclear. Trimming took off 7 bases at V and 3 bases at J, with 9 bases between the two ends. Germline CDR1 MNHEY, CDR2 SVGAGI. The length of the CDR3 is 12 residues. The CDR3 DNA is TGTGCCAGCAAGAGGGAAGACTATGGCTACACCTTC. It encodes CASKREDYGYTF.

This clone was detected only once. The V and J genes are TRBV11-2 and TRBJ1-6; no reliable D call. The CDR3 runs 15 residues. Germline V gene data show CDR1 as SGHAT and CDR2 as FQNNGV. The V end was cut by 1 base, the J end by 4 bases, with 8 bases between. The CDR3 sequence is CASSLARRYNSPLHF. The CDR3 nucleotides are TGTGCCAGCAGCTTAGCGCGGCGGTATAATTCACCCCTCCACTTT.

The gene calls are TRBV28 and TRBJ1-2, with D unclear. CDR1 and CDR2 from the germline V gene are MDHEN and SYDVKM. The CDR3 totals 14 residues. The V end was cut by 2 bases, the J end by 0 bases, with 7 bases between. CDR3 sequence reads: CASSLREANYGYTF. CDR3 sequence (DNA): TGTGCCAGCAGTTTACGAGAAGCTAACTATGGCTACACCTTC.